The rows below give T cell receptor beta chains drawn from one sample of a study of blood T cells in healthy people across ages. TCRdb re-called the 5' RACE reads with MiXCR, one entry per CDR3 protein. The table records 800,000 or so distinct CDR3 sequences, around a quarter of them present only once. These data were also reused for a study on T cells of mothers and their children.

The sequenced sample was blood. All receptors come from a boy younger than 18 in good health. The CDR3 runs from the conserved cysteine through the conserved F or W. Each record gives: V gene, D gene, J gene, clone size, CDR3 protein, CDR3 DNA. D genes are given only for firm matches. Expanded clones get a size class; other rows say once, few or many, or leave the size out.

TRBV27	.	TRBJ2-5	.	CASSPLGRGRETQYF	TGTGCCAGCAGTCCCTTGGGTAGGGGAAGGGAGACCCAGTACTTC
TRBV11-1	.	TRBJ2-5	few	CASSPGGEKTQYF	TGTGCCAGCAGCCCTGGAGGGGAAAAGACCCAGTACTTC
TRBV28	.	TRBJ2-2	.	CASSRSQGKNTGELFF	TGTGCCAGCAGCCGATCTCAGGGGAAGAACACCGGGGAGCTGTTTTTT
TRBV7-9	.	TRBJ2-7	few	CASSLAPAGYTYEQYF	TGTGCCAGCAGCTTAGCCCCTGCGGGCTACACCTACGAGCAGTACTTC
TRBV4-1	TRBD1	TRBJ2-7	.	CASSQGDRGSEQYF	TGCGCCAGCAGCCAAGGGGACAGGGGAAGCGAGCAGTACTTC
TRBV7-8	.	TRBJ1-2	.	CASSPLEGPNYGYTF	TGTGCCAGCAGCCCCCTAGAGGGGCCGAACTATGGCTACACCTTC
TRBV7-2	.	TRBJ2-1	few	CASSLAFNSYNEQFF	TGTGCCAGCAGCTTAGCGTTTAACTCCTACAATGAGCAGTTCTTC
TRBV28	.	TRBJ1-1	many	CASSLPGNTEAFF	TGTGCCAGCAGCCTCCCAGGGAACACTGAAGCTTTCTTT
TRBV2	.	TRBJ2-7	.	CASSAFSDVPYEQYF	TGTGCCAGCAGTGCTTTCTCCGACGTACCCTACGAGCAGTACTTC
TRBV5-6	TRBD2	TRBJ2-3	.	CASSLALAGASTQYF	TGTGCCAGCAGCTTGGCGCTAGCGGGGGCCTCTACGCAGTATTTT
TRBV18	TRBD2	TRBJ2-1	few	CASSPLTGLAGSSYNEQFF	TGTGCCAGCTCACCACTCACGGGACTAGCGGGCAGCTCCTACAATGAGCAGTTCTTC
TRBV27	TRBD1	TRBJ1-4	few	CASSLSSGGSEKLFF	TGTGCCAGCAGTTTATCTTCAGGGGGCTCTGAAAAACTGTTTTTT
TRBV12-3/TRBV12-4	.	TRBJ2-1	once	CASSSLSRGLLHEQFF	TGTGCCAGCAGTTCCCTATCGCGGGGATTGCTACATGAACAGTTCTTC
TRBV7-2	.	TRBJ2-3	few	CASSARGRRTDTQYF	TGTGCCAGCAGCGCACGGGGGCGGCGAACGGATACGCAGTATTTT
TRBV7-9	.	TRBJ2-7	few	CASSPPGASYEQYF	TGTGCCAGCAGCCCCCCTGGAGCGTCCTACGAGCAGTACTTC
TRBV29-1	TRBD1	TRBJ2-3	.	CSAEGTATDTQYF	TGCAGCGCCGAGGGGACAGCCACAGATACGCAGTATTTT
TRBV29-1	.	TRBJ2-3	many	CSVELFGGTDTQYF	TGCAGCGTTGAACTTTTTGGAGGGACAGATACGCAGTATTTT
TRBV5-1	.	TRBJ2-3	.	CASSPQGSDTQYF	TGCGCCAGCAGCCCGCAGGGGTCCGATACGCAGTATTTT
TRBV27	TRBD1	TRBJ2-7	few	CASSFGTGPWEQYF	TGTGCCAGCAGTTTTGGGACAGGGCCCTGGGAGCAGTACTTC
TRBV27	.	TRBJ1-5	.	CASSPRDMGFPQPQHF	TGTGCCAGCAGTCCCCGGGACATGGGCTTCCCTCAGCCCCAGCATTTT
TRBV7-2	TRBD2	TRBJ2-1	.	CASSSAGTISWEQFF	TGTGCCAGCAGCTCCGCTGGGACTATATCATGGGAGCAGTTCTTC
TRBV7-2	TRBD1	TRBJ2-7	.	CASSWDRDTEQYF	TGTGCCAGCAGCTGGGACAGGGATACCGAGCAGTACTTC
TRBV20-1	TRBD1	TRBJ2-5	few	CSAIDRVGETQYF	TGCAGTGCCATCGACAGGGTCGGAGAGACCCAGTACTTC
TRBV28	.	TRBJ1-5	.	CASSPRRGLSSNQPQHF	TGTGCCAGCAGTCCTAGGCGAGGATTGTCGAGCAATCAGCCCCAGCATTTT
TRBV9	TRBD1	TRBJ1-2	few	CASASRGQNYGCTF	TGTGCCAGCGCATCCCGGGGACAGAACTATGGCTGCACCTTC
TRBV29-1	.	TRBJ2-4	.	CSAIGGEMSIQYF	TGCAGCGCCATAGGAGGGGAGATGAGCATTCAGTACTTC
TRBV4-3	TRBD2	TRBJ2-5	.	CASSQSPCSGSCQETQYF	TGCGCCAGCAGCCAGTCCCCCTGTAGCGGGAGTTGCCAAGAGACCCAGTACTTC
TRBV2	.	TRBJ2-1	.	CVPIRSPNNEQFF	TGTGTCCCTATACGGTCGCCCAACAATGAGCAGTTCTTC
TRBV2	.	TRBJ1-3	.	CASREMDSRSGNTIYF	TGTGCCAGCAGGGAAATGGACAGTCGCTCTGGAAACACCATATATTTT
TRBV4-3	.	TRBJ1-2	few	CASSPDRSPSSGYTF	TGCGCCAGCAGCCCAGACAGGAGTCCGTCTTCAGGCTACACCTTC
TRBV15	.	TRBJ1-4	.	CATSIPKPGQGTRNEKLFF	TGTGCCACCAGCATACCGAAGCCGGGACAAGGTACCCGTAATGAAAAACTGTTTTTT
TRBV7-9	.	TRBJ2-6	.	CASSGPGSGANALTF	TGTGCCAGCAGCGGTCCGGGATCTGGGGCCAACGCCCTGACTTTC
TRBV4-1	.	TRBJ2-7	few	CASSQVAGTNEQYF	TGCGCCAGCAGCCAAGTGGCGGGGACGAACGAGCAGTACTTC
TRBV29-1	TRBD2	TRBJ2-1	.	CSVEGGGGRAFDEQFF	TGCAGCGTTGAAGGGGGAGGCGGGAGAGCCTTCGATGAGCAGTTCTTC
TRBV12-3/TRBV12-4	TRBD1	TRBJ1-1	.	CASIEGASAFF	TGTGCCAGCATCGAGGGGGCTAGTGCTTTCTTT
TRBV27	.	TRBJ1-5	.	CASSLTGEQPQHF	TGTGCCAGCAGCCTGACCGGGGAGCAGCCCCAGCATTTT
TRBV12-3/TRBV12-4	.	TRBJ1-1	.	CASSTRFRKTEAFF	TGTGCCAGCAGTACGAGATTCAGGAAGACTGAAGCTTTCTTT
TRBV12-3/TRBV12-4	TRBD1	TRBJ2-5	few	CASSLASGTGGLYF	TGTGCCAGCAGTTTAGCGTCAGGGACAGGGGGATTGTACTTC
TRBV2	.	TRBJ1-4	.	CASSEGWQRTNEKLFF	TGTGCCAGCAGTGAGGGGTGGCAGAGAACTAATGAAAAACTGTTTTTT
TRBV5-5	.	TRBJ1-3	.	CASSGGDLPDDTIYF	TGTGCCAGCAGCGGAGGGGACCTACCTGATGACACCATATATTTT